This is a list of T cell receptor beta chains from one sample in a study of brain T cells in children with intractable seizures. Here immunoSEQ multiplex PCR was the method, and the copy in TCRdb shows in-frame clones only, minus some. The data hold about 76,000 clones, with about 93% observed a single time. This sample comprised peripheral blood, obtained at surgery. The receptor set was obtained from a boy in the first two years of life with tuberous sclerosis and intractable seizures. Both conserved end residues are part of each CDR3. A D gene is named only where the DNA matches it firmly. A row's size may be missing; if present it is once, few, many or a size class.

TRBJ2-1	TRBV5-4	TRBD2	once	CASSLGGLADNEQFF	TGTGCCAGCAGCTTGGGGGGACTAGCCGACAATGAGCAGTTCTTC
TRBJ2-1	TRBV3-1/TRBV3-2	.	.	CASSRWDTNEQFF	TGTGCCAGCAGCCGCTGGGACACCAATGAGCAGTTCTTC
TRBJ1-6	TRBV12-3/TRBV12-4	.	.	CASRMGSSPLHF	TGTGCCAGCAGAATGGGGAGTTCACCCCTCCACTTT
TRBJ2-5	TRBV5-1	.	.	CASRPGSGFQETQYF	TGCGCCAGCAGACCCGGAAGCGGTTTTCAAGAGACCCAGTACTTC
TRBJ1-6	TRBV19	.	.	CASSTFGDSPLHF	TGTGCCAGTAGTACCTTTGGGGATTCACCCCTCCACTTT
TRBJ2-1	TRBV4-1	TRBD2	.	CASGREGRDEQFF	TGCGCCAGCGGGCGGGAGGGCCGCGATGAGCAGTTCTTC
TRBJ2-7	TRBV2	.	.	CASMGGSYEQYF	TGTGCCAGCATGGGCGGCTCCTACGAGCAGTACTTC
TRBJ2-7	TRBV25-1	TRBD2	.	CASSTSGGSYEQYF	TGTGCCAGCAGCACTAGCGGGGGCTCCTACGAGCAGTACTTC
TRBJ1-1	TRBV6-5	.	.	CASSYEQGVGTEAFF	TGTGCCAGCAGTTACGAGCAGGGAGTTGGGACTGAAGCTTTCTTT
TRBJ1-6	TRBV5-4	TRBD1	.	CASKGQFNSPLHF	TGTGCCAGCAAGGGACAGTTTAATTCACCCCTCCACTTT
TRBJ2-1	TRBV3-1/TRBV3-2	.	.	CASSQAGGRGISNEQFF	TGTGCCAGCAGCCAAGCAGGCGGCAGGGGAATCTCAAATGAGCAGTTCTTC
TRBJ1-2	TRBV19	.	.	CASSRVQQGIMSYTF	TGTGCCAGTAGTAGGGTCCAGCAGGGTATAATGAGCTACACCTTC
TRBJ1-2	TRBV19	.	.	CASSTLGQLHGYTF	TGTGCCAGTAGTACCTTAGGACAGCTGCATGGCTACACCTTC
TRBJ2-5	TRBV9	.	.	CASSVVEVAETQYF	TGTGCCAGCAGCGTAGTTGAGGTAGCAGAGACCCAGTACTTC
TRBJ1-1	TRBV19	.	.	CASSVTEENTEAFF	TGTGCCAGTAGTGTCACGGAGGAGAACACTGAAGCTTTCTTT
TRBJ2-3	TRBV10-3	.	.	CAATSTDTQYF	TGTGCCGCGACTAGTACAGATACGCAGTATTTT
TRBJ2-6	TRBV5-1	.	.	CASSAGANVPTF	TGCGCCAGCAGCGCTGGGGCCAACGTCCCGACTTTC
TRBJ1-4	TRBV19	.	.	CASSNSPGTKLFF	TGTGCCAGTAGTAACTCCCCGGGGACAAAACTGTTTTTT
TRBJ2-7	TRBV5-4	.	.	CASSFQGSEQYF	TGTGCCAGCAGCTTTCAGGGATCCGAGCAGTACTTC
TRBJ1-5	TRBV5-1	.	.	CASSHDGNQPQHF	TGCGCCAGCAGCCATGACGGGAATCAGCCCCAGCATTTT
TRBJ1-5	TRBV6-5	.	.	CASGTSAGQPQHF	TGTGCCAGCGGGACCTCGGCAGGTCAGCCCCAGCATTTT
TRBJ2-1	TRBV27	TRBD1	.	CASSPDRANEQFF	TGTGCCAGCAGTCCGGACAGGGCGAATGAGCAGTTCTTC
TRBJ2-7	TRBV11-1	.	few	CASSLGQVGEQYF	TGTGCCAGCAGCTTAGGACAGGTTGGCGAGCAGTACTTC
TRBJ2-4	TRBV2	.	.	CASSEALAIAKNIQYF	TGTGCCAGCAGTGAAGCGCTAGCCATAGCCAAAAACATTCAGTACTTC
TRBJ2-1	TRBV25-1	.	.	CASSEGCGRTKEDGEQFF	TGTGCCAGCAGTGAGGGGTGCGGGCGGACAAAAGAGGACGGGGAGCAGTTCTTC
TRBJ1-1	TRBV19	.	once	CASSIRKAGAEAFF	TGTGCCAGTAGTATTCGCAAGGCTGGGGCTGAAGCTTTCTTT
TRBJ1-6	TRBV30	.	.	CAWSVPVPLGPLRNSPLHF	TGTGCCTGGAGTGTACCGGTCCCGCTGGGTCCTCTGCGGAATTCACCCCTCCACTTT
TRBJ2-7	TRBV6-1	.	.	CASSEPGLSYEQYF	TGTGCCAGCAGTGAACCCGGGCTGTCCTACGAGCAGTACTTC
TRBJ2-1	TRBV24-1	.	.	CATSDSRDNEQFF	TGTGCCACCAGTGATTCCAGGGACAATGAGCAGTTCTTC
TRBJ1-1	TRBV5-1	.	.	CASSSSGSRNTEAFF	TGCGCCAGCAGCTCCTCGGGGTCACGGAACACTGAAGCTTTCTTT
TRBJ2-6	TRBV4-1	.	once	CASSDLFSGANVLTF	TGCGCCAGCTCTGACCTTTTCTCTGGGGCCAACGTCCTGACTTTC
TRBJ2-2	TRBV3-1/TRBV3-2	.	.	CASSRIAGELFF	TGTGCCAGCAGCCGAATCGCCGGGGAGCTGTTTTTT
TRBJ1-1	TRBV14	TRBD1	.	CASSLTGQGRTEAFF	TGTGCCAGCAGCCTAACTGGACAGGGAAGGACTGAAGCTTTCTTT
TRBJ2-5	TRBV29-1	.	.	CSVDVSGTEETQYF	TGCAGCGTTGACGTCTCCGGGACCGAGGAGACCCAGTACTTC
TRBJ1-3	TRBV6-5	.	.	CASSYGVFGNTIYF	TGTGCCAGCAGTTACGGGGTTTTTGGAAACACCATATATTTT
TRBJ1-2	TRBV10-3	.	.	CAISETSGPPRDYGYTF	TGTGCCATCAGTGAGACCTCCGGCCCCCCGAGGGACTATGGCTACACCTTC
TRBJ1-6	TRBV7-8	.	once	CASSLVVLGTSYNSPLHF	TGTGCCAGCAGCTTAGTTGTCCTCGGGACGTCCTATAATTCACCCCTCCACTTT
TRBJ2-2	TRBV6-6	TRBD1	.	CASSYPTPDRGGELFF	TGTGCCAGCAGTTACCCTACCCCGGACAGGGGCGGGGAGCTGTTTTTT
TRBJ2-7	TRBV4-1	.	.	CASSQERMLTYEQYF	TGCGCCAGCAGCCAAGAACGTATGTTAACCTACGAGCAGTACTTC
TRBJ1-2	TRBV13	.	.	CASSLKRGGGGYTF	TGTGCCAGCAGCTTAAAAAGGGGCGGTGGTGGCTACACCTTC